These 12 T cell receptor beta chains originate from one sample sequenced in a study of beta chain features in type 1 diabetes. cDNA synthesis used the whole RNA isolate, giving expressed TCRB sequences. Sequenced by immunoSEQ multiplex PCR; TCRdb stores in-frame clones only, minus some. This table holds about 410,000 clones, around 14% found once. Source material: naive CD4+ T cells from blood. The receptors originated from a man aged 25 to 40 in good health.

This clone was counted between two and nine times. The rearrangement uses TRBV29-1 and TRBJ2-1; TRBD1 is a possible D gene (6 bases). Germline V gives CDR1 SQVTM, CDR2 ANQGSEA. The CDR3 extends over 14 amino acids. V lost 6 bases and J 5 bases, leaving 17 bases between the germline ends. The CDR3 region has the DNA TGCAGCGTGTTCGGGACACTTCGGGACAATGAGCAGTTCTTC. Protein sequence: CSVFGTLRDNEQFF.

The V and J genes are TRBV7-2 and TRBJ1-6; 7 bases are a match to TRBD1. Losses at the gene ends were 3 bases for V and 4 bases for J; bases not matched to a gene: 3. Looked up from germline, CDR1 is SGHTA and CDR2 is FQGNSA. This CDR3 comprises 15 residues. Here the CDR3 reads CASSFQGDYNSPLHF. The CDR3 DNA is TGTGCCAGCAGCTTTCAGGGGGATTATAATTCACCCCTCCACTTT.

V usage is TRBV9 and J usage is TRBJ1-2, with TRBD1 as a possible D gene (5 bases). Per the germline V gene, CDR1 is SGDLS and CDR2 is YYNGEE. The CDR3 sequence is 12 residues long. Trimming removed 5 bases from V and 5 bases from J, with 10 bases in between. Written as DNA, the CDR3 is TGTGCCAGCAGTCGGAAGGGGTATGGCTACACCTTC. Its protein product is CASSRKGYGYTF.

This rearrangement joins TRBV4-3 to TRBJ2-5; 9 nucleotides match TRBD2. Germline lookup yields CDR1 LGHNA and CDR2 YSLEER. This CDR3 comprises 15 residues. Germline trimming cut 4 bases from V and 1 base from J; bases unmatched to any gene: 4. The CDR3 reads CASSLSGGPQETQYF. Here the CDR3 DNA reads TGCGCCAGCAGCCTGAGCGGGGGGCCCCAAGAGACCCAGTACTTC.

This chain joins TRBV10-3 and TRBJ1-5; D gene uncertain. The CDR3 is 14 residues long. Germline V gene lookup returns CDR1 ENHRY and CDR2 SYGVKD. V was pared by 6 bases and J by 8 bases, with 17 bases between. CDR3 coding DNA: TGTGCCATCAGCGACCGGGCCGGCGCGGAGCCCCAGCATTTT. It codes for CAISDRAGAEPQHF.

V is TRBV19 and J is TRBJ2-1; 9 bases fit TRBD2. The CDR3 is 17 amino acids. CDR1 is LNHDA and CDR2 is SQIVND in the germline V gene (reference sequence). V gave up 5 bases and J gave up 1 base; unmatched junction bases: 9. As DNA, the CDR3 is TGTGCCAGTAGTCCCTCCGCGCGGGGGGGATCCTACAATGAGCAGTTCTTC. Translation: CASSPSARGGSYNEQFF. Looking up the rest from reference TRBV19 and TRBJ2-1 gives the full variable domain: DGGITQSPKYLFRKEGQNVTLSCEQNLNHDAMYWYRQDPGQGLRLIYYSQIVNDFQKGDIAEGYSVSREKKESFPLTVTSAQKNPTAFYLCASSPSARGGSYNEQFFGPGTRLTVL.

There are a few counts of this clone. The CDR3 DNA reads TGTGCCAGCAGTGGCGACAGATTCGAAAAACTGTTTTTT. Encoded protein: CASSGDRFEKLFF. The V gene is TRBV6-6, the J gene TRBJ1-4, with D maybe TRBD1 (5 bases). Trimming took off 5 bases at V and 8 bases at J, with 12 bases between the two ends. From germline, CDR1 is MNHNY and CDR2 SVGAGI (reference sequence). The CDR3 sequence is 13 residues long.

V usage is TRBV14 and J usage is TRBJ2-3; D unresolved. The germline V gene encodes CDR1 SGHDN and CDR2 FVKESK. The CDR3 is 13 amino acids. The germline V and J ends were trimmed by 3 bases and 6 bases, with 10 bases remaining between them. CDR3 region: CASSQARFDTQYF. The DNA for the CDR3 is TGTGCCAGCAGCCAGGCCCGGTTCGATACGCAGTATTTT. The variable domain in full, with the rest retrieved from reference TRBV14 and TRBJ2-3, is EAGVTQFPSHSVIEKGQTVTLRCDPISGHDNLYWYRRVMGKEIKFLLHFVKESKQDESGMPNNRFLAERTGGTYSTLKVQPAELEDSGVYFCASSQARFDTQYFGPGTRLTVL.

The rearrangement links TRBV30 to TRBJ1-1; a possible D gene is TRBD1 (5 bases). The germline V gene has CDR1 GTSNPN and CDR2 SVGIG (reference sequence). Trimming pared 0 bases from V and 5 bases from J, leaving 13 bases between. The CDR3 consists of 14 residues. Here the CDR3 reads CAWSVLVQGTEAFF. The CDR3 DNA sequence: TGTGCCTGGAGTGTACTAGTTCAGGGAACTGAAGCTTTCTTT.

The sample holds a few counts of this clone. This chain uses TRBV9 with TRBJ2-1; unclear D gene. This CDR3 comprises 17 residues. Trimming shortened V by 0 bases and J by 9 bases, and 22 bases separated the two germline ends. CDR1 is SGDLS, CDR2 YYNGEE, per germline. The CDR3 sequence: CASSVAKWIGRPSEQFF. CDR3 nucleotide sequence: TGTGCCAGCAGCGTAGCTAAGTGGATAGGGCGGCCAAGTGAGCAGTTCTTC.

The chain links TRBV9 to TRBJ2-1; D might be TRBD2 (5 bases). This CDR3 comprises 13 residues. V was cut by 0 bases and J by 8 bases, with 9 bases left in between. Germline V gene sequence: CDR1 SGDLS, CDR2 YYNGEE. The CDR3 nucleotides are TGTGCCAGCAGCGTAGGTCTAGCTGATGAGCAGTTCTTC. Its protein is CASSVGLADEQFF.

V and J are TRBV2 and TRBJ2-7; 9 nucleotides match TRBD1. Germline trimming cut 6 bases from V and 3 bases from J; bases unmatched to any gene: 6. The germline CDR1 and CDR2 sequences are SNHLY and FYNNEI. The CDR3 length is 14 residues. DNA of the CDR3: TGTGCCAGCAGAACCCGGGACAGGGTCTACGAGCAGTACTTC. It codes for CASRTRDRVYEQYF.